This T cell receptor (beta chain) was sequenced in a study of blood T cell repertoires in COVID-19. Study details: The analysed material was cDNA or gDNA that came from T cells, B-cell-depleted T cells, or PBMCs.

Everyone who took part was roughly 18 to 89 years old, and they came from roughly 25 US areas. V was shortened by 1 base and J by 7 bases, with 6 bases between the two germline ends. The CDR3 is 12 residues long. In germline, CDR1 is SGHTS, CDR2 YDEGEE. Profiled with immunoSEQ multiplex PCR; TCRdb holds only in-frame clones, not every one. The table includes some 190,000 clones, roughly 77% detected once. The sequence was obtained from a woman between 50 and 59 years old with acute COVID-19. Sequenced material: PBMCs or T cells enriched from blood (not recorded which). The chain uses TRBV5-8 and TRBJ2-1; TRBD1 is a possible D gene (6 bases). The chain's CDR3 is CASSLTGNEQFF. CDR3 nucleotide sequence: TGTGCCAGCAGCTTGACAGGGAATGAGCAGTTCTTC. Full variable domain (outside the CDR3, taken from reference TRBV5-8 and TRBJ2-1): EAGVTQSPTHLIKTRGQQATLRCSPISGHTSVYWYQQALGLGLQFLLWYDEGEERNRGNFPPRFSGRQFPNYSSELNVNALELEDSALYLCASSLTGNEQFFGPGTRLTVL.